The sequence of this TCR beta chain was determined in a study of T cell changes during pregnancy in multiple sclerosis. Using immunoSEQ multiplex PCR, the repertoire was profiled, and TCRdb retains in-frame clones only, with some absent. The sample includes approximately 63,000 clones, roughly 91% of them seen just once. V trimming: 3 bases; J trimming: 4 bases; junction bases outside the gene matches: 5. Germline lookup yields CDR1 LNHDA and CDR2 SQIVND (reference sequence). CDR3 length: 14 amino acids. This chain connects TRBV19 to TRBJ1-2; TRBD1 aligns across 7 bases. The sequenced sample was peripheral blood, obtained after pregnancy. The TCR originated in a female donor in good health, enrolled as a control in a pregnancy study. CDR3 in DNA: TGTGCCAGTAGTATCGGGTCAGGGGGCTATGGCTACACCTTC. It codes for CASSIGSGGYGYTF.